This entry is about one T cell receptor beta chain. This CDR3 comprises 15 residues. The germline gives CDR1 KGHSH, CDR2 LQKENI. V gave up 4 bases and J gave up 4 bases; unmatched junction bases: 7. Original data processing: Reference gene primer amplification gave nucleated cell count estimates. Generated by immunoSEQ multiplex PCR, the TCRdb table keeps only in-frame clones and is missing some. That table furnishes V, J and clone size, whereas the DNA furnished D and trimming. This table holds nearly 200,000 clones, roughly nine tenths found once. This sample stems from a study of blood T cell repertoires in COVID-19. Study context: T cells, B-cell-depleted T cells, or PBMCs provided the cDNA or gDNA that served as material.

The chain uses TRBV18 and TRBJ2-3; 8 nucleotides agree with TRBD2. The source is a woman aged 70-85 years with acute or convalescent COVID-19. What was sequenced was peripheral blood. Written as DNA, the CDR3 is TGTGCCAGCTCACGCCAAGCGGGAGAGGCAGATACGCAGTATTTT. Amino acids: CASSRQAGEADTQYF.